The source of this T cell receptor beta chain is a study of Graves' ophthalmopathy and Graves' hyperthyroidism. This clonotype was picked up a small number of times. Investigators amplified TCR beta CDR3 regions from RNA transcripts. HTBI-primed RT-PCR formed the first round, and a multiplex PCR formed the second. Via MiXCR, TCRdb re-called the multiplex PCR reads, giving one row per CDR3 protein. This sample has a few hundred thousand distinct CDR3 sequences, with about 17% found just once. V was clipped by 3 bases and J by 4 bases; unmatched bases: 2. The CDR3 is 14 residues long. Germline-derived CDR1 and CDR2 are SGHTA and FQGNSA.

This TCR was recovered from a woman under 30 with Graves' ophthalmopathy. The chain recombines TRBV7-2 with TRBJ2-5; TRBD2 aligns across 10 bases. Material for sequencing was peripheral blood. The CDR3 DNA is TGTGCCAGCAGCTTTAGCGGGGGGCCAGAGACCCAGTACTTC. Translating it yields CASSFSGGPETQYF.